The 17 T cell receptor beta chains listed next were all sequenced from one sample in a study of CD8 T cells in ankylosing spondylitis. TCRdb re-called the 5' RACE reads through MiXCR, storing one row per CDR3 protein. The table records approximately 220,000 distinct CDR3 sequences, roughly 24% of them present only once. Sequenced sample: blood, either unsorted or a sorted T cell fraction (not recorded which). The receptors were sampled from a male donor with ankylosing spondylitis or in good health (not recorded which).

Ten or more counts support this clonotype. The V and J genes are TRBV20-1 and TRBJ2-4; 11 positions agree with TRBD2. The CDR3 length is 16 residues. Germline CDR1 reads DFQATT; CDR2 reads SNEGSKA (reference sequence). V shed 2 bases, J shed 3 bases, and the junction held 6 bases outside the gene matches. The CDR3 DNA is TGCAGTGCTAGAAAAGGAACTAGCGGGAGCAAAAACATTCAGTACTTC. It specifies CSARKGTSGSKNIQYF.

Ten or more counts support this clonotype. The rearrangement uses TRBV20-1 and TRBJ2-7, with D perhaps assigned TRBD1 or TRBD2 (5 bases each). Germline V gene lookup returns CDR1 DFQATT and CDR2 SNEGSKA (reference sequence). With 5 bases removed from V and 0 bases from J, the gap between germline ends came to 14 bases. The CDR3 has 14 residues. CDR3 sequence: CSAEGRTDSYEQYF. The CDR3 region has the DNA TGCAGTGCTGAGGGACGGACTGACTCCTACGAGCAGTACTTC.

At least ten counts were recorded for this clonotype. The chain uses TRBV5-1 and TRBJ2-4, with TRBD2 matching over 8 bases. The J segment lost 5 bases and the V segment lost 4 bases, leaving 5 bases of the junction unmatched. This CDR3 has 14 residues. From germline, CDR1 is SGHRS and CDR2 YFSETQ. Here the CDR3 DNA reads TGCGCCAGCAGCCGGGGACTAGTGGAAAACATTCAGTACTTC. This codes for CASSRGLVENIQYF.

The J gene is TRBJ1-6, the V gene TRBV10-3, with D perhaps matching TRBD1 (6 bases). V was trimmed by 6 bases and J by 5 bases, leaving 11 bases between them. The CDR3 consists of 14 residues. The V gene's germline CDR1 is ENHRY and CDR2 SYGVKD. The CDR3 DNA follows: TGTGCCATCAGCCGATCAGGGGATAATTCACCCCTCCACTTT. It translates to CAISRSGDNSPLHF.

Many counts were recorded for this clonotype. V usage is TRBV20-1 and J usage is TRBJ2-2, with 14 positions matching TRBD2. The CDR3 spans 17 residues. V shed 5 bases, J shed 1 base, and the junction held 6 bases outside the gene matches. Germline V gene lookup returns CDR1 DFQATT and CDR2 SNEGSKA (reference sequence). The CDR3 region is CSAPGTSGSRNTGELFF. For the CDR3, the DNA is TGCAGTGCTCCCGGGACTAGCGGGAGTCGGAACACCGGGGAGCTGTTTTTT.

This clonotype was seen repeatedly, ten times or more. This chain joins TRBV20-1 and TRBJ2-7; 9 bases are a match to TRBD1. Germline V gives CDR1 DFQATT, CDR2 SNEGSKA (reference sequence). The CDR3 extends over 14 amino acids. V was clipped by 0 bases and J by 3 bases; unmatched bases: 3. The CDR3 here is CSAREGTGNYEQYF. CDR3 DNA sequence: TGCAGTGCTAGAGAGGGGACAGGGAACTACGAGCAGTACTTC.

At least ten counts were recorded for this clonotype. The chain is built from TRBV20-1 and TRBJ1-1; D gene unclear. The CDR3 length is 14 residues. In germline, CDR1 is DFQATT, CDR2 SNEGSKA (reference sequence). V lost 2 bases to trimming and J lost 4 bases, with 14 bases between them. The CDR3 loop is CSARRSGSTTEAFF. The CDR3 region has the DNA TGCAGTGCTAGACGCTCGGGGTCGACCACTGAAGCTTTCTTT.

At least ten counts were recorded for this clonotype. The gene calls are TRBV12-3 or TRBV12-4 and TRBJ1-4; the match to TRBD1 covers 9 bases. Germline trimming cut 5 bases from V and 7 bases from J; bases unmatched to any gene: 11. The CDR3 is 16 amino acids. The CDR3 reads CASSHLVGQGTEKLFF. CDR3 coding DNA: TGTGCCAGCAGTCACCTAGTGGGACAGGGAACTGAAAAACTGTTTTTT.

This clonotype occurred a few times. The CDR3 spells CASSSGTSVAGYTF. In DNA form, the CDR3 reads TGTGCCAGCAGCTCCGGGACCTCAGTGGCCGGCTACACCTTC. The chain couples TRBV7-8 to TRBJ1-2, with D possibly matching TRBD1 (5 bases). The germline V gene has CDR1 SGHVS and CDR2 FQNEAQ. The CDR3 is made up of 14 amino acids. V shed 4 bases and J shed 8 bases, with 17 bases lying between them.

The rearrangement uses TRBV5-1 and TRBJ2-7; D is uncertain. The germline gives CDR1 SGHRS, CDR2 YFSETQ. This CDR3 has 14 residues. Trimming stripped 4 bases from V and 4 bases from J, with 15 bases between. This CDR3 is CASSPNTVPYEQYF. DNA of the CDR3: TGCGCCAGCAGCCCTAACACGGTTCCATACGAGCAGTACTTC.

The table lists this clonotype with a few counts. The V and J genes are TRBV20-1 and TRBJ2-7, with D perhaps given as TRBD1 or TRBD2 (5 bases each). This CDR3 has 13 residues. Germline V gene lookup returns CDR1 DFQATT and CDR2 SNEGSKA (reference sequence). Trimming took off 2 bases at V and 6 bases at J, with 14 bases between the two ends. The CDR3 reads CSARIGTGGEQYF. The CDR3 nucleotides are TGCAGTGCTAGAATCGGGACCGGCGGCGAGCAGTACTTC.

This clonotype was found many times. The chain couples TRBV29-1 to TRBJ2-5, with D perhaps matching TRBD1 or TRBD2 (5 bases each). CDR1 and CDR2 from the germline V gene are SQVTM and ANQGSEA. The CDR3 covers 13 residues. Trimming cost V 8 bases and J 4 bases, with 17 bases left between them. CDR3 residues: CSLGAGPGETQYF. Written as DNA, the CDR3 is TGCAGCCTCGGGGCCGGGCCCGGAGAGACCCAGTACTTC.

This clonotype was detected a few times. This chain connects TRBV12-3 or TRBV12-4 to TRBJ1-5; no clear D. V was cut by 8 bases and J by 6 bases, with 11 bases left in between. This CDR3 contains 12 residues. The DNA for the CDR3 is TGTGCCAGCGGAGGAACGACTCAGCCCCAGCATTTT. Residues: CASGGTTQPQHF.

The chain has TRBV7-3 and TRBJ2-5; 10 bases are shared with TRBD1. The germline gives CDR1 SGHTA, CDR2 FQGTGA. CDR3 size: 14 residues. V lost 5 bases, J lost 7 bases, and 7 bases stayed unmatched. The CDR3 DNA follows: TGTGCCAGCAGCCCAGGGACAGGGGACGCGACCCAGTACTTC. It translates to CASSPGTGDATQYF. The variable domain in full, with the rest retrieved from reference TRBV7-3 and TRBJ2-5, is GAGVSQTPSNKVTEKGKYVELRCDPISGHTALYWYRQSLGQGPEFLIYFQGTGAADDSGLPNDRFFAVRPEGSVSTLKIQRTERGDSAVYLCASSPGTGDATQYFGPGTRLLVL.

In its sample, this clonotype was seen a few times. A much larger clone lies a single base off, so this may be a read error. J is TRBJ2-5 and V is TRBV29-1; tentatively, D is TRBD1 or TRBD2 (6 bases each). CDR1 is SQVTM, CDR2 ANQGSEA, per germline. This CDR3 spans 12 amino acids. V lost 2 bases and J lost 4, with 8 bases in between. CDR3 bases: TGCAGCGTTGAATCGGGGGCAGAGACCCAGTACTTC. It encodes CSVESGAETQYF.

This clonotype has a handful of counts. The J gene is TRBJ2-5, the V gene TRBV9; 11 positions agree with TRBD2. There are 16 residues in the CDR3. Trimming at V came to 3 bases and at J to 7 bases, leaving 11 bases not matched to a gene. Germline V gene lookup returns CDR1 SGDLS and CDR2 YYNGEE. The CDR3 DNA is TGTGCCAGCAGCGAAGGGACTAGCGGCAGCGGCAGGACCCAGTACTTC. Protein: CASSEGTSGSGRTQYF.

This chain connects TRBV20-1 to TRBJ2-1; 11 bases are shared with TRBD2. The J segment lost 7 bases and the V segment lost 7 bases, leaving 12 bases of the junction unmatched. Looked up from germline, CDR1 is DFQATT and CDR2 is SNEGSKA (reference sequence). This CDR3 is 15 amino acids long. The CDR3 nucleotides are TGCAGTGGGGTAAAGTCTTCTAGCGGGAGGAATGAGCAGTTCTTC. This translates into CSGVKSSSGRNEQFF.